This T cell receptor beta chain was identified during a study of T cell responses to AZD1222 COVID-19 vaccine. Germline-derived CDR1 and CDR2 are SGDLS and YYNGEE. V was clipped by 4 bases and J by 1 base; unmatched bases: 4. The length of the CDR3 is 14 residues. Study-level findings and limits: Clonal diversity was possibly underestimated; the donors were predominantly white British and more often female.

With respect to this clone: What it recognizes is unknown.

The data were produced by immunoSEQ multiplex PCR, yet TCRdb's version contains in-frame clones alone and is incomplete. Counted here are 150,000 to 200,000 clones, 85% to 95% occurring once; the ten biggest clones make up 0.9%. V gene TRBV9 combines with J gene TRBJ1-1, with 7 bases fitting TRBD1. The specimen comprised peripheral blood, sampled on day 0 of AZD1222 vaccination. This TCR derives from an adult in good health. The CDR3 bases are TGTGCCAGCAGCTCGGGACAGTCGAACACTGAAGCTTTCTTT. Translating it yields CASSSGQSNTEAFF.